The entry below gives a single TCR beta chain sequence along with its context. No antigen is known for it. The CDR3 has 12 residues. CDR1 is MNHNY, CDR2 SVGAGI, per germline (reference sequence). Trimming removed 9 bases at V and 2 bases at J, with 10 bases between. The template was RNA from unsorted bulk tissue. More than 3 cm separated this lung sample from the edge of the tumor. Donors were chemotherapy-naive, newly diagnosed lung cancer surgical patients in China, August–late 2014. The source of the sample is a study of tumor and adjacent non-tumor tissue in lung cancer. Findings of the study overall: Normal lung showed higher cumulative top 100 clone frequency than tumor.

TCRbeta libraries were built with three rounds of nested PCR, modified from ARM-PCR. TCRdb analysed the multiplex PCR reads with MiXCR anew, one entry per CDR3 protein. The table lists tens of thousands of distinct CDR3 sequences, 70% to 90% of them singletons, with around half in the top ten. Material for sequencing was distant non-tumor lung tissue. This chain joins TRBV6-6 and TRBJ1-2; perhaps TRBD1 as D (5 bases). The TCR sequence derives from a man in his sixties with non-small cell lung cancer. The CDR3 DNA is TGTGCCAGGGCTGGACAAAACTATGGCTACACCTTC. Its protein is CARAGQNYGYTF.